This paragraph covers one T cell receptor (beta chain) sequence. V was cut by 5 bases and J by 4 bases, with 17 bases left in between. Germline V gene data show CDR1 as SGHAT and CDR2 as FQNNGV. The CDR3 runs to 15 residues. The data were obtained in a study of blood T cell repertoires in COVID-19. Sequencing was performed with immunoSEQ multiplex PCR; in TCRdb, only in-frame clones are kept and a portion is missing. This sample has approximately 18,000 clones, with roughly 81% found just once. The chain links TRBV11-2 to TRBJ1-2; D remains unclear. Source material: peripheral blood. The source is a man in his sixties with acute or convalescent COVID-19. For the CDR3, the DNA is TGTGCCAGCAGCCCGGGGTTTGCAGGTACCTATGGCTACACCTTC. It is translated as CASSPGFAGTYGYTF.